One and the same sample provided the 32 T cell receptor beta chains below, sequenced in a study of OX40 agonist ivuxolimab in advanced cancers. The protocol was immunoSEQ multiplex PCR, while the TCRdb copy is restricted to in-frame clones and leaves out a portion. The sample yields around 97,000 clones, 86% seen once. The sequenced sample was CD4+ or CD8+ T cells sorted from blood, obtained in a trial of the OX40 agonist ivuxolimab. Source of these receptors: an adult with an advanced solid tumor such as melanoma, head and neck, liver or kidney cancer.

V and J are TRBV5-1 and TRBJ2-5; tentatively, D is TRBD2 (5 bases). Per the germline V gene, CDR1 is SGHRS and CDR2 is YFSETQ. CDR3 length: 14 amino acids. Trimming pared 0 bases from V and 5 bases from J, leaving 11 bases between. The CDR3 region is CASSLAGLGETQYF. For the CDR3, the DNA is TGCGCCAGCAGCTTGGCAGGACTGGGGGAGACCCAGTACTTC.

The sample holds one count of this clone. The chain is built from TRBV27 and TRBJ1-6; D is unresolved. Germline CDR1 and CDR2: MNHEY and SMNVEV (reference sequence). CDR3 size: 13 residues. Trimming shortened V by 6 bases and J by 9 bases, and 12 bases separated the two germline ends. CDR3 nucleotide sequence: TGTGCCAGCAGGAGCCGGCCTGGTTCACCCCTCCACTTT. It codes for CASRSRPGSPLHF.

The rearrangement uses TRBV18 and TRBJ2-1; TRBD2 matches 9 bases. CDR3 length equals 15 residues. Germline V gives CDR1 KGHSH, CDR2 LQKENI. The J segment lost 2 bases and the V segment lost 1 base, leaving 0 bases of the junction unmatched. This CDR3 is CASSPLAGAYNEQFF. The CDR3 nucleotides are TGTGCCAGCTCACCACTAGCGGGAGCCTACAATGAGCAGTTCTTC. Looking up the rest from reference TRBV18 and TRBJ2-1 gives the full variable domain: NAGVMQNPRHLVRRRGQEARLRCSPMKGHSHVYWYRQLPEEGLKFMVYLQKENIIDESGMPKERFSAEFPKEGPSILRIQQVVRGDSAAYFCASSPLAGAYNEQFFGPGTRLTVL.

This clone was observed once. V and J are TRBV27 and TRBJ2-3; D is undetermined. Trimming cost V 2 bases and J 0 bases, with 9 bases left between them. The CDR3 consists of 15 residues. Germline V gene sequence: CDR1 MNHEY, CDR2 SMNVEV (reference sequence). The CDR3 sequence is CASSLRPASTDTQYF. CDR3 DNA: TGTGCCAGCAGTTTAAGGCCCGCTAGCACAGATACGCAGTATTTT.

The chain employs TRBV5-1 and TRBJ2-3, with 9 bases matching TRBD2. Germline V gives CDR1 SGHRS, CDR2 YFSETQ. CDR3 length equals 15 residues. The J segment lost 4 bases and the V segment lost 0 bases, leaving 3 bases of the junction unmatched. The CDR3 region has the DNA TGCGCCAGCAGCTTGGGCGGGGGGGCCCCAGATACGCAGTATTTT. It specifies CASSLGGGAPDTQYF.

For the CDR3, the DNA is TGTGCCAGCAGCCCACTCGGGGGGGCGCAGGCCAAAAACATTCAGTACTTC. Protein: CASSPLGGAQAKNIQYF. The chain couples TRBV9 to TRBJ2-4, with 8 positions matching TRBD2. With 4 bases clipped from V and 1 base from J, the junction kept 10 bases outside the gene matches. CDR1 SGDLS and CDR2 YYNGEE come from the germline V gene. The CDR3 has 17 residues.

The chain joins TRBV7-2 to TRBJ2-3, with 7 bases lining up with TRBD2. The CDR3 extends over 15 amino acids. V trimming: 0 bases; J trimming: 2 bases; junction bases outside the gene matches: 2. The germline CDR1 and CDR2 sequences are SGHTA and FQGNSA. This chain's CDR3 is CASSLAGGYTDTQYF. In nucleotides, the CDR3 is TGTGCCAGCAGCTTAGCGGGAGGGTACACAGATACGCAGTATTTT.

CDR3 amino acids: CASSFGPFLASYGYTF. Here the CDR3 DNA reads TGTGCCAGCAGCTTTGGACCTTTCCTAGCCAGCTATGGCTACACCTTC. The chain has TRBV5-5 and TRBJ1-2; the D is unclear. The V gene's germline CDR1 is SGHKS and CDR2 YYEKEE (reference sequence). V was cut by 2 bases and J by 4 bases, with 18 bases left in between. This CDR3 is built from 16 residues.

The chain combines TRBV29-1 with TRBJ2-3, with TRBD1 matching over 8 bases. V gave up 3 bases and J gave up 4 bases; unmatched junction bases: 3. Germline CDR1 SQVTM, CDR2 ANQGSEA. This CDR3 has 13 residues. The chain's CDR3 is CSVETGEADTQYF. In DNA, the CDR3 is TGCAGCGTTGAGACAGGGGAGGCAGATACGCAGTATTTT.

The chain links TRBV7-2 to TRBJ1-6; D remains ambiguous. The CDR3 length is 16 residues. CDR1 and CDR2 (germline): SGHTA, FQGNSA. V gave up 4 bases and J gave up 5 bases, with 15 bases separating them. The CDR3 is CASSSYYWQNNSPLHF. CDR3 nucleotides: TGTGCCAGCAGCTCGTACTATTGGCAGAATAATTCACCCCTCCACTTT.

V gene TRBV6-5 combines with J gene TRBJ1-4, with D hard to call. This CDR3 spans 15 amino acids. Trimming removed 0 bases from V and 4 bases from J, with 9 bases in between. Per the germline V gene, CDR1 is MNHEY and CDR2 is SVGAGI. The chain's CDR3 is CASSYSGRRNEKLFF. The CDR3 DNA is TGTGCCAGCAGTTACTCCGGACGTCGTAATGAAAAACTGTTTTTT.

This chain links TRBV13 with TRBJ2-7; 14 nucleotides align to TRBD2. Germline V gene sequence: CDR1 PRHDT, CDR2 FYEKMQ (reference sequence). V was clipped by 5 bases and J by 7 bases; unmatched bases: 10. This CDR3 contains 16 residues. The CDR3 here is CASSIGLAGGPGEQYF. Here the CDR3 DNA reads TGTGCCAGCAGCATCGGACTAGCGGGGGGCCCTGGGGAGCAGTACTTC.

The V and J genes are TRBV7-9 and TRBJ1-1; no clear D gene. CDR1 is SEHNR and CDR2 is FQNEAQ in the germline V gene (reference sequence). There are 15 residues in the CDR3. V dropped 1 base and J dropped 2 bases, with 11 bases sitting between them. The CDR3 DNA is TGTGCCAGCAGCTTAGGGGATTTAGGTAACACTGAAGCTTTCTTT. Translation: CASSLGDLGNTEAFF.

The chain combines TRBV4-1 with TRBJ1-2, with D possibly TRBD1 on 6 matching bases. This CDR3 comprises 16 residues. CDR1 is MGHRA and CDR2 is YSYEKL in the germline V gene. Trimming pared 0 bases from V and 8 bases from J, leaving 19 bases between. The CDR3 region has the DNA TGCGCCAGCAGCCAAGATCATACAGGGCTGGAGAAGGGCTACACCTTC. Amino acid sequence: CASSQDHTGLEKGYTF.

In its sample, this clone was seen a few times. CDR3 sequence (DNA): TGTGCCAGCAGCTTAGATGTTAGCGGGAGTGATACCTACGAGCAGTACTTC. Amino acid sequence: CASSLDVSGSDTYEQYF. The V gene is TRBV11-3, the J gene TRBJ2-7; 9 bases line up with TRBD2. Germline CDR1 SGHNT, CDR2 YENEEA. This CDR3 region has 17 residues. Trimming at V came to 0 bases and at J to 2 bases, leaving 8 bases not matched to a gene.

This clone was observed a single time. The J gene is TRBJ1-1, the V gene TRBV30; a possible D gene is TRBD1 (5 bases). The CDR3 runs to 13 residues. Trimming left V 5 bases short and J 3 bases short, with 13 bases between. From germline, CDR1 is GTSNPN and CDR2 SVGIG (reference sequence). Written as DNA, the CDR3 is TGTGCCTGGGACGCTTCGGGGGACACTGAAGCTTTCTTT. It codes for CAWDASGDTEAFF.

This clone was observed a few times. The DNA for the CDR3 is TGTGCTAGTGGACCATCAGGGGGCACTGAAGCTTTCTTT. Translating it yields CASGPSGGTEAFF. This rearrangement joins TRBV12-5 to TRBJ1-1, with TRBD1 matching over 7 bases. In germline, CDR1 is LGHNT, CDR2 FRNRAP. Trimming removed 6 bases from V and 4 bases from J; junction bases left unmatched: 5. CDR3 size: 13 residues. The variable domain in full, completed from reference TRBV12-5 and TRBJ1-1, reads DARVTQTPRHKVTEMGQEVTMRCQPILGHNTVFWYRQTMMQGLELLAYFRNRAPLDDSGMPKDRFSAEMPDATLATLKIQPSEPRDSAVYFCASGPSGGTEAFFGQGTRLTVV.

The chain couples TRBV4-1 to TRBJ2-1, with 12 bases fitting TRBD2. Germline V gene data show CDR1 as MGHRA and CDR2 as YSYEKL. The trim removed 4 bases at V and 10 bases at J, leaving 14 bases unmatched. The CDR3 length is 17 residues. The CDR3 here is CASSPRGASGRAVEQFF. CDR3 in DNA: TGCGCCAGCAGCCCCAGAGGGGCTAGCGGGAGGGCCGTGGAGCAGTTCTTC.

On this clone itself: The germline gene is not matched at one end of the junction; a read error may be the cause. The chain carries TRBV10-3 and TRBJ1-4; D ambiguous. The CDR3 is 13 residues long. The germline V gene encodes CDR1 ENHRY and CDR2 SYGVKD. CDR3 sequence: CAIRDGFNEELFF. In DNA form, the CDR3 reads TGTGCCATCAGGGACGGATTTAATGAAGAACTGTTTTTT.

This CDR3 reads CAWSVQSADTQYF. Here the CDR3 DNA reads TGTGCCTGGAGTGTACAAAGCGCGGATACGCAGTATTTT. The V and J genes are TRBV30 and TRBJ2-3; D ambiguous. The V end was cut by 0 bases, the J end by 6 bases, with 10 bases between. Germline loops: CDR1 GTSNPN, CDR2 SVGIG (reference sequence). The CDR3 length is 13 residues. The variable domain in full, completed from reference TRBV30 and TRBJ2-3, reads SQTIHQWPATLVQPVGSPLSLECTVEGTSNPNLYWYRQAAGRGLQLLFYSVGIGQISSEVPQNLSASRPQDRQFILSSKKLLLSDSGFYLCAWSVQSADTQYFGPGTRLTVL.

This rearrangement joins TRBV2 to TRBJ2-3; D call uncertain. V gave up 2 bases and J gave up 7 bases, with 1 base separating them. CDR3 length: 10 amino acids. The V gene's germline CDR1 is SNHLY and CDR2 FYNNEI. The CDR3 protein is CASSENTQYF. CDR3 coding DNA: TGTGCCAGCAGTGAAAATACGCAGTATTTT.

The chain employs TRBV29-1 and TRBJ2-5, with D unresolved. Germline CDR1 reads SQVTM; CDR2 reads ANQGSEA. Trimming removed 6 bases from V and 3 bases from J, with 17 bases in between. This CDR3 comprises 14 residues. CDR3 sequence (DNA): TGCAGCGTGAGGCGCGGCATATGGGAAGAGACCCAGTACTTC. The encoded protein is CSVRRGIWEETQYF.

The chain combines TRBV19 with TRBJ2-1, with a weak D call TRBD2 (5 bases). Trimming stripped 5 bases from V and 4 bases from J, with 18 bases between. This CDR3 region has 16 residues. Per the germline V gene, CDR1 is LNHDA and CDR2 is SQIVND (reference sequence). CDR3 in DNA: TGTGCCAGTAGTCCCCGAGGGAGCGGAGGTTACAATGAGCAGTTCTTC. Translating gives CASSPRGSGGYNEQFF.

This chain joins TRBV5-6 and TRBJ2-1, with D possibly matching TRBD2 (6 bases). This CDR3 is 12 amino acids long. V lost 4 bases and J 4 bases, leaving 6 bases between the germline ends. The germline CDR1 and CDR2 sequences are SGHDT and YYEEEE. DNA for the CDR3: TGTGCCAGCAGCCGGGGGTACAATGAGCAGTTCTTC. Translating it yields CASSRGYNEQFF.

The V call is TRBV7-3, the J call TRBJ1-1; unclear D gene. Germline values: CDR1 SGHTA, CDR2 FQGTGA. V was shortened by 2 bases and J by 5 bases, with 12 bases between the two germline ends. The CDR3 is 14 amino acids. The CDR3 region has the DNA TGTGCCAGCAGCTTAGTCGGAGGTGGAACTGAAGCTTTCTTT. Its translation: CASSLVGGGTEAFF.

This chain connects TRBV6-1 to TRBJ2-7, with a tentative D call TRBD2 (6 bases). The CDR3 runs to 15 residues. CDR1 MNHNS and CDR2 SASEGT come from the germline V gene. V lost 2 bases, J lost 1 base, and 12 bases lay in between. Here the CDR3 DNA reads TGTGCCAGCAGTGAACTCTTCGCGGGGTCCTACGAGCAGTACTTC. Its protein product is CASSELFAGSYEQYF.

This sequence joins TRBV14 and TRBJ2-2; the match to TRBD2 covers 7 bases. V gave up 5 bases and J gave up 5 bases; unmatched junction bases: 8. There are 15 residues in the CDR3. Looked up from germline, CDR1 is SGHDN and CDR2 is FVKESK. CDR3 nucleotides: TGTGCCAGCAGCGGACTAGGATGGAGGACCGGGGAGCTGTTTTTT. This translates into CASSGLGWRTGELFF.

The chain recombines TRBV6-6 with TRBJ1-1; no definite D call. V was trimmed by 4 bases and J by 11 bases, leaving 17 bases between them. Germline V gives CDR1 MNHNY, CDR2 SVGAGI (reference sequence). This CDR3 comprises 13 residues. The CDR3 region is CASSSSVPPSAFF. The CDR3 DNA is TGTGCCAGCAGTTCCTCAGTACCACCGTCCGCTTTCTTT.

The J gene is TRBJ2-2, the V gene TRBV2, with D possibly TRBD1 on 5 matching bases. The germline V gene encodes CDR1 SNHLY and CDR2 FYNNEI. The V end lost 3 bases, the J end lost 2 bases, and 13 bases lay between the germline ends. CDR3 length equals 16 residues. This chain's CDR3 is CASSEQGNRNTGELFF. The DNA for the CDR3 is TGTGCCAGCAGTGAGCAGGGTAACAGAAACACCGGGGAGCTGTTTTTT.

This chain's CDR3 is CASPINREQFF. Here the CDR3 DNA reads TGTGCCAGCCCGATTAACAGGGAGCAGTTCTTC. This chain uses TRBV6-1 with TRBJ2-1; D possibly corresponds to TRBD1 (5 bases). The V end lost 8 bases, the J end lost 10 bases, and 12 bases lay between the germline ends. The CDR3 runs to 11 residues. Germline assignment: CDR1 MNHNS and CDR2 SASEGT.

The chain employs TRBV2 and TRBJ1-5; tentatively, D is TRBD1 (5 bases). Germline loops: CDR1 SNHLY, CDR2 FYNNEI. The V and J ends lost 7 bases and 0 bases respectively, with 13 bases between them. The CDR3 consists of 15 residues. DNA for the CDR3: TGTGCCAGCACCCTAGGGGTCCATAGCAATCAGCCCCAGCATTTT. This codes for CASTLGVHSNQPQHF.

This chain links TRBV30 with TRBJ1-4; no clear D gene. With 3 bases removed from V and 7 bases from J, the gap between germline ends came to 12 bases. In germline, CDR1 is GTSNPN, CDR2 SVGIG (reference sequence). The CDR3 spans 13 residues. CDR3: CAWSVDNSEKLFF. CDR3 sequence (DNA): TGTGCCTGGAGCGTTGACAACAGTGAAAAACTGTTTTTT.